The present T cell receptor (beta chain) was sequenced within a study of T-cell memory formation after mild COVID-19 (dated by TCRdb to about 2021). In terms of the full investigation: TCR sequence clusters from the two donors were found to be largely donor specific. T-cell clones expanding and contracting after mild COVID-19 in a couple of donors were tracked by longitudinal TCRalpha and TCRbeta repertoire sequencing. Two young, previously healthy adult volunteers, one female and one male, were included in the cohort.

Instrument on record: Illumina NovaSeq 6000. TCRalpha and TCRbeta cDNA libraries were constructed by 5'RACE with constant-segment primers, with sample barcodes and unique molecular identifiers being introduced. Trizol reagent was used to extract RNA from every sample. Library amplification was performed in two PCR steps, and a second sample barcode and Illumina TruSeq adapters were introduced in the second step. Libraries were sequenced on an Illumina NovaSeq with 2 x 150 bp paired-end reads. The study's processing was this. Reads were demultiplexed and collapsed into UMI-guided consensus sequences with migec v1.2.7. With mixcr v2.1.11, UMI consensuses were aligned to TRA and TRB V and J templates and assembled into clonotypes. Expanded or contracted clonotypes were those called significant by both edgeR and NoisET, with noise models trained on biological replicates. For edgeR calls, the cutoffs were a false discovery rate-adjusted p below 0.01 and a log2 fold-change threshold of 1. As an exploratory analysis of dynamics, max-normalized trajectories of the 1000 most abundant clonotypes were examined by PCA with hierarchical clustering. Separately sequenced CD4+ and CD8+ repertoires were used to assign a CD4 or CD8 phenotype to each responding clone. The public reads were reanalyzed by TCRdb: fastp trimming at Q25, MiXCR alignment, in-frame beta chains only. Merged by CDR3 protein, the rows form single entries marked with the most common genes and DNA. What appears here as the V and J calls and clone size reflects TCRdb's work, not the paper's. The sample table records 110,000 to 150,000 distinct CDR3 sequences; almost 25% of these occur just once. Around 22% of the sample is in the top ten clones.

Turning to this clonotype: Its antigen has not been determined. The input lacks base qualities; no much larger clone sits a single base away.

V and J are truncated by 5 bases and 4 bases respectively, leaving an intervening sequence of 11 bases. The germline V gene (reference sequence) gives CDR1 as SEHNR and CDR2 as FQNEAQ. The CDR3 sequence holds 14 residues, the cysteine and phenylalanine included. Left in the record is the CDR3 DNA by itself, 42 bases read in frame from the first base. Ficoll-Paque density gradient centrifugation was the method used to isolate PBMCs. Overall study outcomes, separate from this receptor: Clones that contracted from day 15 to 85 showed balanced CD4/CD8 phenotypes, whereas a second wave of clones that expanded from day 15 to 37 leaned towards CD4+. Contracting CD4+ clones appeared mostly in the CM and EM memory subsets, whereas CD8+ clones were enriched in EMRA. Some responding clones were detected in pre-infection memory, suggesting pre-existing cross-reactive memory T cells joined the SARS-CoV-2 response. Only a couple of mild cases were covered in the study, and larger cohorts including severe cases with pre-infection samples were considered necessary. The second-wave clones that peaked on day 37 were not confirmed to be SARS-CoV-2 specific.

Input material: PBMCs or a T cell subset sorted from them (not recorded which). The chain uses TRBV7-9 and TRBJ2-2; TRBD1 is a weak D gene call, 5 bases matching. The receptor was isolated from an adult woman who had mild COVID-19 (a few samples of this study predate the infection). The sample titles of this study are shuffled in the database, so cell type and time point are left out; the donor was told from shared clones. The CDR3 reads as follows: CASSVRVSTGELFF. The nucleotide sequence reads as follows: TGTGCCAGCAGCGTCAGGGTCTCCACCGGGGAGCTGTTTTTT.